The text below deals with one T cell receptor (beta chain). Antigen specificity is unknown. Germline loops: CDR1 SGHRS, CDR2 YFSETQ. Trimming cost V 0 bases and J 2 bases, with 3 bases left between them. This CDR3 has 13 amino acids. This sample was taken from a study of lymphopenia after photon versus proton radiotherapy. Overall study results and limits: Under photons, naive T cells and diversity fell while effector/memory populations rose.

Here immunoSEQ multiplex PCR was the method, and the copy in TCRdb shows in-frame clones only, minus some. The profile shows 15,000 or so clones, about 88% of them singletons. This TCR came from a woman aged 55-70 years with cholangiocarcinoma. Some clones in this sample may be carry-over from other donors' samples. The rearrangement uses TRBV5-1 and TRBJ1-3; D gene unclear. The input for sequencing was peripheral blood, taken from a patient treated with proton-based radiotherapy. The CDR3 DNA reads as TGCGCCAGCAGCTTGGGTACTGGAAACACCATATATTTT. Protein: CASSLGTGNTIYF.